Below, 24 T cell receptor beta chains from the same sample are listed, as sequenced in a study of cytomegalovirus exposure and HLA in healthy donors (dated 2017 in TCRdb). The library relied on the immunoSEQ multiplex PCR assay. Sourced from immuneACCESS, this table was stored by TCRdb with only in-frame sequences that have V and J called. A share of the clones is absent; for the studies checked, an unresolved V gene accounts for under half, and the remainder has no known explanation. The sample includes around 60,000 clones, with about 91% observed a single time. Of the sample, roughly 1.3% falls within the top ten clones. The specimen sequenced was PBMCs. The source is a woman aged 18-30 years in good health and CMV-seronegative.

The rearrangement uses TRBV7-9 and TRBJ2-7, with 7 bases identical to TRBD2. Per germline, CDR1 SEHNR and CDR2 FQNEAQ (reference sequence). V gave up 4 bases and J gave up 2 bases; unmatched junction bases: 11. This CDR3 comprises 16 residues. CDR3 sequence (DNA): TGTGCCAGCAGCTCAACAGGACTAGTTGCCACCTACGAGCAGTACTTC. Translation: CASSSTGLVATYEQYF.

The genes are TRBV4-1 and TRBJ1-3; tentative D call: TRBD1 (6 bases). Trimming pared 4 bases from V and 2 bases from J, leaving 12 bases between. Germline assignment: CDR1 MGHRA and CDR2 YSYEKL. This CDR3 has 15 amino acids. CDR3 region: CASSPRTETGNTIYF. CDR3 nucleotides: TGCGCCAGCAGCCCCCGGACAGAGACTGGAAACACCATATATTTT.

The CDR3 protein is CASSPGQGPETQYF. The CDR3 DNA reads TGTGCCAGTAGTCCCGGACAGGGACCCGAGACCCAGTACTTC. The chain uses TRBV19 and TRBJ2-5; TRBD1 matches at 8 bases. In germline, CDR1 is LNHDA, CDR2 SQIVND (reference sequence). CDR3 length equals 14 residues. Unmatched junction bases numbered 7, after V lost 5 bases and J lost 5 bases.

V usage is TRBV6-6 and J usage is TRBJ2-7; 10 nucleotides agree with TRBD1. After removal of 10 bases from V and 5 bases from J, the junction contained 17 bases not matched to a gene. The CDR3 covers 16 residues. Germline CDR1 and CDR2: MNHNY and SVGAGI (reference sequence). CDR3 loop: CATSGEPGTGVHEQYF. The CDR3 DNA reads TGTGCCACCTCGGGGGAACCCGGGACAGGGGTCCACGAGCAGTACTTC.

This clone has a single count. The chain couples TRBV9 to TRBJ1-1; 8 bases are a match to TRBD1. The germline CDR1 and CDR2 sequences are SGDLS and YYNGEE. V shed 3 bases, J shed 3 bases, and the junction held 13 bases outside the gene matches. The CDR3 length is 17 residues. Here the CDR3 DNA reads TGTGCCAGCAGCGCCGTATTAGGACAGGGATCGGACACTGAAGCTTTCTTT. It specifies CASSAVLGQGSDTEAFF.

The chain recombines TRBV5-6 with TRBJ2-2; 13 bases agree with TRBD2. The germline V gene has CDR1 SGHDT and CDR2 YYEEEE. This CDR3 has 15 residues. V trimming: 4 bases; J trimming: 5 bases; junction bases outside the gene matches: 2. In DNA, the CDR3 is TGTGCCAGCAGCGGACTAGCGGGGGCTACCGGGGAGCTGTTTTTT. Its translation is CASSGLAGATGELFF.

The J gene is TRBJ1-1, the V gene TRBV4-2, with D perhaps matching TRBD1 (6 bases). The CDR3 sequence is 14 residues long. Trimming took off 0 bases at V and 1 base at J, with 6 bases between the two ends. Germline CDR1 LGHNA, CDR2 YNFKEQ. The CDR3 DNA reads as TGTGCCAGCAGCCAAGACAGGGGGAACACTGAAGCTTTCTTT. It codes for CASSQDRGNTEAFF.

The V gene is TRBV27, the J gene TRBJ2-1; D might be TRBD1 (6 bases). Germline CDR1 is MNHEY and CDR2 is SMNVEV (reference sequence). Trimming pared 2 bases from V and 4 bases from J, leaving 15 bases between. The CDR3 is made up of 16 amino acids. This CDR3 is CASSLIKTGPYNEQFF. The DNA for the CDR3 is TGTGCCAGCAGTTTAATTAAGACAGGTCCATACAATGAGCAGTTCTTC.

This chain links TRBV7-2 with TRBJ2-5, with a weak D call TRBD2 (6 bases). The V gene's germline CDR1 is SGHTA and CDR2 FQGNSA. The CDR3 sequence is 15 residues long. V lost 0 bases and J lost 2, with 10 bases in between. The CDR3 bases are TGTGCCAGCAGCTTAGCGTTGGGGACTCAAGAGACCCAGTACTTC. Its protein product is CASSLALGTQETQYF. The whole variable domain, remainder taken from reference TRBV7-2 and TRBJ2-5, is GAGVSQSPSNKVTEKGKDVELRCDPISGHTALYWYRQSLGQGLEFLIYFQGNSAPDKSGLPSDRFSAERTGGSVSTLTIQRTQQEDSAVYLCASSLALGTQETQYFGPGTRLLVL.

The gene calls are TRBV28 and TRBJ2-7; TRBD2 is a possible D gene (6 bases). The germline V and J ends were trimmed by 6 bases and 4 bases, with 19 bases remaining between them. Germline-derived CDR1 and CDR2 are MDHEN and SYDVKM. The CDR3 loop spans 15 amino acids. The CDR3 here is CASSPPDWSGYEQYF. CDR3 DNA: TGTGCCAGCAGCCCTCCCGACTGGAGCGGGTACGAGCAGTACTTC.

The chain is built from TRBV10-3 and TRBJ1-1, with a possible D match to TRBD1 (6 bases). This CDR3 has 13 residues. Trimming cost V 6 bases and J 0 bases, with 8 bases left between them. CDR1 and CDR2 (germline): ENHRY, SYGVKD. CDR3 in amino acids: CAIRGALNTEAFF. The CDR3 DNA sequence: TGTGCCATCAGGGGGGCCCTGAACACTGAAGCTTTCTTT.

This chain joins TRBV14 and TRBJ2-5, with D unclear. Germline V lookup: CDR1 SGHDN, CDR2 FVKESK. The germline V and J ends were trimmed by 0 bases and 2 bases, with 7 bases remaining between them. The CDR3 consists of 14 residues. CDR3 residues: CASSQDSGQETQYF. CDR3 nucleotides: TGTGCCAGCAGCCAAGACTCCGGGCAAGAGACCCAGTACTTC.

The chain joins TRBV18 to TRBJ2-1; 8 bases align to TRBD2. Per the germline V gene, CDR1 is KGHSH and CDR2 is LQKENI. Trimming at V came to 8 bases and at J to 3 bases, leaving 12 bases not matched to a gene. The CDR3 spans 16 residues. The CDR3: CASHTGGTRSYNEQFF. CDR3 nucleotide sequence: TGTGCCAGCCATACCGGCGGGACTAGGAGCTACAATGAGCAGTTCTTC. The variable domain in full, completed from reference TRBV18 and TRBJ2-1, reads NAGVMQNPRHLVRRRGQEARLRCSPMKGHSHVYWYRQLPEEGLKFMVYLQKENIIDESGMPKERFSAEFPKEGPSILRIQQVVRGDSAAYFCASHTGGTRSYNEQFFGPGTRLTVL.

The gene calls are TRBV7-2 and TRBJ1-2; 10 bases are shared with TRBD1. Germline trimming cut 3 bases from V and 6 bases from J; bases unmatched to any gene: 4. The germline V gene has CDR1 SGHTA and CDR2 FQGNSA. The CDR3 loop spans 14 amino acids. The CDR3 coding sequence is TGTGCCAGCAGCTTCGGGACAGGGGTGGATGGCTACACCTTC. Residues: CASSFGTGVDGYTF.

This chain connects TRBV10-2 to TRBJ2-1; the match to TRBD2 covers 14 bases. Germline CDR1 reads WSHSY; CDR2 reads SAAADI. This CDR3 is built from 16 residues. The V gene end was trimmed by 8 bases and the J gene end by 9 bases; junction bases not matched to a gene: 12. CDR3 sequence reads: CASLSLTSGGAGEQFF. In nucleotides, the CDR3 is TGCGCCAGCCTGTCTTTGACTAGCGGGGGGGCGGGTGAGCAGTTCTTC.

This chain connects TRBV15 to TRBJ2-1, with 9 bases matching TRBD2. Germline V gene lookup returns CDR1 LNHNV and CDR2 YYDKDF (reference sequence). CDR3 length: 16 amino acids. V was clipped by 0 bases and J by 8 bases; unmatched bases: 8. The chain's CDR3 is CATSRDVAGVGDEQFF. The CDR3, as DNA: TGTGCCACCAGCAGAGATGTAGCGGGAGTCGGGGATGAGCAGTTCTTC. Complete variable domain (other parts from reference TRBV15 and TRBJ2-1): DAMVIQNPRYQVTQFGKPVTLSCSQTLNHNVMYWYQQKSSQAPKLLFHYYDKDFNNEADTPDNFQSRRPNTSFCFLDIRSPGLGDTAMYLCATSRDVAGVGDEQFFGPGTRLTVL.

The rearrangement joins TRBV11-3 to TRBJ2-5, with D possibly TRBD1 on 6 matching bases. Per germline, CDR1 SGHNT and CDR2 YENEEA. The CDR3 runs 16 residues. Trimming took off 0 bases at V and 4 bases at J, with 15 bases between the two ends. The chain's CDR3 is CASSLEIGQWGETQYF. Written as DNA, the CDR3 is TGTGCCAGCAGCTTAGAGATCGGACAGTGGGGAGAGACCCAGTACTTC.

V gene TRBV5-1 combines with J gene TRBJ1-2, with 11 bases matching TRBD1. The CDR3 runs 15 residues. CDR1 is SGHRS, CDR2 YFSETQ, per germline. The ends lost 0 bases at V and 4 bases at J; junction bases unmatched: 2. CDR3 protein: CASSLAGTGGYGYTF. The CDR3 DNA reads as TGCGCCAGCAGCTTGGCCGGGACAGGGGGCTATGGCTACACCTTC.

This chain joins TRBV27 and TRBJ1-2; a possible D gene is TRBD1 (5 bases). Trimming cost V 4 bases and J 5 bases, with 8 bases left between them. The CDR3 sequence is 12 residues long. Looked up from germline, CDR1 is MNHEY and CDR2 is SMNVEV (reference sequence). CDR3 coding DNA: TGTGCCAGCAGTTCCCAGGGATATGGCTACACCTTC. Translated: CASSSQGYGYTF.

In DNA, the CDR3 is TGTGCCAGCAGCCCGGAGGGTGCAGATACGCAGTATTTT. Protein sequence: CASSPEGADTQYF. The chain combines TRBV7-2 with TRBJ2-3; D perhaps matches TRBD2 (6 bases). CDR3 length: 13 amino acids. Germline-derived CDR1 and CDR2 are SGHTA and FQGNSA. Trimming shortened V by 5 bases and J by 4 bases, and 10 bases separated the two germline ends.

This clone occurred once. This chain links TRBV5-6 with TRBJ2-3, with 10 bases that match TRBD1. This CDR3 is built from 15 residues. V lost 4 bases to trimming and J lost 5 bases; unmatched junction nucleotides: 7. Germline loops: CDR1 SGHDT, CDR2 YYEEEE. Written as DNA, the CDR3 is TGTGCCAGCAGCAGACAGGGGGCGCGGGTAGATACGCAGTATTTT. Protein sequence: CASSRQGARVDTQYF. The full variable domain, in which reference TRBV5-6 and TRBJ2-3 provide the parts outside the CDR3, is DAGVTQSPTHLIKTRGQQVTLRCSPKSGHDTVSWYQQALGQGPQFIFQYYEEEERQRGNFPDRFSGHQFPNYSSELNVNALLLGDSALYLCASSRQGARVDTQYFGPGTRLTVL.

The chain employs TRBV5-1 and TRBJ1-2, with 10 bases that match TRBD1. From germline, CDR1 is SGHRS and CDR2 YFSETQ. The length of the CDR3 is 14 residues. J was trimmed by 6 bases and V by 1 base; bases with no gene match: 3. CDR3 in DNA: TGCGCCAGCAGCTTGAGACAGGGGGCGGATGGCTACACCTTC. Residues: CASSLRQGADGYTF.

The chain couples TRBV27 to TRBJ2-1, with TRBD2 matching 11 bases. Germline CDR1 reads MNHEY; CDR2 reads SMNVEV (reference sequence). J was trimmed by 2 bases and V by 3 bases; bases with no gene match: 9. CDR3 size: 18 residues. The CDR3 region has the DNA TGTGCCAGCAGTTTCCTCACTAGCGGGAGCCTGACCTACAATGAGCAGTTCTTC. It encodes CASSFLTSGSLTYNEQFF.

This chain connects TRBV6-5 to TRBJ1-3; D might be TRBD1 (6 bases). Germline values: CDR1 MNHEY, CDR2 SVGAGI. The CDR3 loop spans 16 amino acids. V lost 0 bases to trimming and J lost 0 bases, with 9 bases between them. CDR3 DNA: TGTGCCAGCAGTTACTCCGGACAGCGCTCTGGAAACACCATATATTTT. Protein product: CASSYSGQRSGNTIYF.